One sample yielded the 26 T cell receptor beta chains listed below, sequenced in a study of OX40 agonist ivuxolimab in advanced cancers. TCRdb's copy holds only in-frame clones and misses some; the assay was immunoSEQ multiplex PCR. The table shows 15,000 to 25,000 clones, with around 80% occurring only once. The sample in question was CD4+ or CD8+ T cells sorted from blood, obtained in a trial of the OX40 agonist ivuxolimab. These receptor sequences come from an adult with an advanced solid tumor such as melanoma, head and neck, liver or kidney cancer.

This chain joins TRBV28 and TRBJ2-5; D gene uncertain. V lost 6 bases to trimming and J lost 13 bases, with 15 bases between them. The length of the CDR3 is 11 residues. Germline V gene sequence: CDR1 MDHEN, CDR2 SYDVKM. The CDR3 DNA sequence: TGTGCCAGCAGCACCCAAGCACTTTGGTACTTC. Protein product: CASSTQALWYF.

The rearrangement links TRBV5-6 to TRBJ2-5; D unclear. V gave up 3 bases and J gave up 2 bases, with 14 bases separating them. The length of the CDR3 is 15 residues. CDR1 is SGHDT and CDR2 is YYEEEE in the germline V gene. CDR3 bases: TGTGCCAGCAGCTACCGATCGCGTTGGCAAGAGACCCAGTACTTC. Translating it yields CASSYRSRWQETQYF.

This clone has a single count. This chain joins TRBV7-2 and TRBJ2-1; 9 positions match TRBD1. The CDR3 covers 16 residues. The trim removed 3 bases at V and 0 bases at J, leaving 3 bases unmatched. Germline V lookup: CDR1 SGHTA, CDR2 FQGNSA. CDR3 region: CASSLGTGFSYNEQFF. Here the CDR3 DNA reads TGTGCCAGCAGCTTGGGGACAGGGTTCTCCTACAATGAGCAGTTCTTC.

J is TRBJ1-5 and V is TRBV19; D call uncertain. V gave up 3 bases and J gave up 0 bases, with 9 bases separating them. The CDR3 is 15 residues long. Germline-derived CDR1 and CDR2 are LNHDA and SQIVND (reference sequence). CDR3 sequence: CASSISEYSNQPQHF. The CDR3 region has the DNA TGTGCCAGTAGTATTTCGGAGTATAGCAATCAGCCCCAGCATTTT.

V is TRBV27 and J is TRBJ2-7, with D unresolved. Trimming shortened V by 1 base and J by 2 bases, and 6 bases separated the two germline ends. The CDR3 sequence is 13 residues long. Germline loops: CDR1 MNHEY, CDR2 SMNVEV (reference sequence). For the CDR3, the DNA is TGTGCCAGCAGTTTATATGGTCCCTACGAGCAGTACTTC. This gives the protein CASSLYGPYEQYF.

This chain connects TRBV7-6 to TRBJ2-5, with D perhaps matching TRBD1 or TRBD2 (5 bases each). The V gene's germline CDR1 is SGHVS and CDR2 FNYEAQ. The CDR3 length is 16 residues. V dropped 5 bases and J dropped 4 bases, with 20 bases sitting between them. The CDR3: CASSVLGRWSSETQYF. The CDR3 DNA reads TGTGCCAGCAGCGTTCTGGGACGGTGGAGTTCAGAGACCCAGTACTTC.

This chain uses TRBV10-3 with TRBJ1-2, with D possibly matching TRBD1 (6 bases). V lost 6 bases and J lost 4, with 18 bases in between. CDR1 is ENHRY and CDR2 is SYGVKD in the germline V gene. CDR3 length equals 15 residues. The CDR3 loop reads CAISNGQTGFYGYTF. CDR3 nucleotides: TGTGCCATCAGCAATGGACAGACCGGATTCTATGGCTACACCTTC.

As DNA, the CDR3 is TGTGCCAGCAGCCTGTGGGGAGGTGGAAACACCATATATTTT. Translated, it gives CASSLWGGGNTIYF. The chain links TRBV14 to TRBJ1-3; D unclear. This CDR3 comprises 14 residues. Germline V gene sequence: CDR1 SGHDN, CDR2 FVKESK. The V end lost 4 bases, the J end lost 3 bases, and 10 bases lay between the germline ends.

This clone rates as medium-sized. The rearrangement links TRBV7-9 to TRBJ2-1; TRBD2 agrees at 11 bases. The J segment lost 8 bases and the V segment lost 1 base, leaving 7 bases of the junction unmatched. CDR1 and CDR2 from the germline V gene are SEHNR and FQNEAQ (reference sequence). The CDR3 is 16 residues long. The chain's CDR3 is CASSLVRGLAAYEQFF. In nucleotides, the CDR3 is TGTGCCAGCAGCTTAGTACGGGGACTAGCGGCCTATGAGCAGTTCTTC. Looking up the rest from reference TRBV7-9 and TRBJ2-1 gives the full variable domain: DTGVSQNPRHKITKRGQNVTFRCDPISEHNRLYWYRQTLGQGPEFLTYFQNEAQLEKSRLLSDRFSAERPKGSFSTLEIQRTEQGDSAMYLCASSLVRGLAAYEQFFGPGTRLTVL.

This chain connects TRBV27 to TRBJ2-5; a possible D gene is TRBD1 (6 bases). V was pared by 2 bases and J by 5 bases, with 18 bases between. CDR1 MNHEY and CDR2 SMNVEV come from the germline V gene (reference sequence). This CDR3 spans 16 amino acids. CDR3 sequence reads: CASSLIGEQGRETQYF. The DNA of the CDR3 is TGTGCCAGCAGTTTAATAGGGGAACAGGGAAGGGAGACCCAGTACTTC.

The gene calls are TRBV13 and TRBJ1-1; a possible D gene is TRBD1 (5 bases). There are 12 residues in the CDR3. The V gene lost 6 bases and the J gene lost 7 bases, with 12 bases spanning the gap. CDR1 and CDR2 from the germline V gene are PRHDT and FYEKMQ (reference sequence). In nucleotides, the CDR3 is TGTGCCAGCAGTCCTGACGGGGGTGAAGCTTTCTTT. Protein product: CASSPDGGEAFF.

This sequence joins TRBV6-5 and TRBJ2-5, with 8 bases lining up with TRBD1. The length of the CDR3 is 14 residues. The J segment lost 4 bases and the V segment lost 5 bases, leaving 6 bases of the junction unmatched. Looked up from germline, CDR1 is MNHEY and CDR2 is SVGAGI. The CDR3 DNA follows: TGTGCCAGCAGTCGGACAGGGCTATCAGAGACCCAGTACTTC. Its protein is CASSRTGLSETQYF.

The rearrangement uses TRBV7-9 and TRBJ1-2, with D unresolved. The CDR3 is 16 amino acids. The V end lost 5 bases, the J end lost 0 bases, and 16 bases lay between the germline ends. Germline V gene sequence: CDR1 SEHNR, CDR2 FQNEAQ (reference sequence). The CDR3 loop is CASSHELKWTNYGYTF. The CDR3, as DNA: TGTGCCAGCAGCCACGAGCTTAAATGGACTAACTATGGCTACACCTTC.

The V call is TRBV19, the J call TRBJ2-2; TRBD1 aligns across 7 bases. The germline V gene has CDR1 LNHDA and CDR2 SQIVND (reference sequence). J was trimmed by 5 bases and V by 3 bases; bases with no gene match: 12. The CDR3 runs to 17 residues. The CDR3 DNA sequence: TGTGCCAGTAGTATGATTCCTGGGACAGCATTAACCGGGGAGCTGTTTTTT. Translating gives CASSMIPGTALTGELFF.

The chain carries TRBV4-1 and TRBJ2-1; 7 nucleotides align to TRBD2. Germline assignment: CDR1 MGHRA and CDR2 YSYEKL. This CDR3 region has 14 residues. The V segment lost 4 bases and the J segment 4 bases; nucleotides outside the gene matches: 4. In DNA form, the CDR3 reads TGCGCCAGCAGCCGGGAGGGAACTTACAATGAGCAGTTCTTC. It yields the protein CASSREGTYNEQFF.

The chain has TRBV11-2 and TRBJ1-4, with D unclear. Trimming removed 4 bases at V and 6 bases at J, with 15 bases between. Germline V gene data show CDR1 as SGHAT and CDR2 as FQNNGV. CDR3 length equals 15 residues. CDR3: CASSSRTKGDEKLFF. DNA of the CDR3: TGTGCCAGCAGCTCCCGGACGAAAGGCGATGAAAAACTGTTTTTT.

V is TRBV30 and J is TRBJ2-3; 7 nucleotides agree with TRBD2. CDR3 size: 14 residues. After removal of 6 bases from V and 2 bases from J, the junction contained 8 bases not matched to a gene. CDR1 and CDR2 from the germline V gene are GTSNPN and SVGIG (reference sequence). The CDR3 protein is CACPTRGVTDTQYF. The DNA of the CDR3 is TGTGCCTGTCCCACCCGGGGGGTCACAGATACGCAGTATTTT.

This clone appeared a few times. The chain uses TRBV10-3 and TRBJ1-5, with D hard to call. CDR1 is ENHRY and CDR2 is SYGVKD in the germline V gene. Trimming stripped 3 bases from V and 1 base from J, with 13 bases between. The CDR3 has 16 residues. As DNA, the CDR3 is TGTGCCATCAGTGATTCAGTGGGATCGAGCAATCAGCCCCAGCATTTT. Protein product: CAISDSVGSSNQPQHF.

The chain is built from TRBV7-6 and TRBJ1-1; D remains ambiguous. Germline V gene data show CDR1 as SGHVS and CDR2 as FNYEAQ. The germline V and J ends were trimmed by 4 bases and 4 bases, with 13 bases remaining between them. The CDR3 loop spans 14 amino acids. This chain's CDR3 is CASSSELLSTEAFF. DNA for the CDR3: TGTGCCAGCAGCTCAGAACTCCTTAGCACTGAAGCTTTCTTT.

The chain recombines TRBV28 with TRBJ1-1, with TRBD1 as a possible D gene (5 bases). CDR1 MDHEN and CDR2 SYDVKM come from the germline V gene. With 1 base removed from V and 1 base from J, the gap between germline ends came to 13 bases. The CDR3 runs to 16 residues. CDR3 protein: CASSLFPGTGNTEAFF. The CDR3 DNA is TGTGCCAGCAGTTTATTTCCAGGGACGGGGAACACTGAAGCTTTCTTT.

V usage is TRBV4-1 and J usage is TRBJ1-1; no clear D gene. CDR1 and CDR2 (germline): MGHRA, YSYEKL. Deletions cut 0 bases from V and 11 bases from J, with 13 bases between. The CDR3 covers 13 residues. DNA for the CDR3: TGCGCCAGCAGCCAAGATCTTGCGCATACGGCTTTCTTT. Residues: CASSQDLAHTAFF.

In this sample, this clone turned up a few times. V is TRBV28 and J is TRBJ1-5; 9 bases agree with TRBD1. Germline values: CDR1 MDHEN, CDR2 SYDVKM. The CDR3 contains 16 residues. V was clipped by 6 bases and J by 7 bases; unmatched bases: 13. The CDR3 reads CASSKAVGTGIQPQHF. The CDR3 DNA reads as TGTGCCAGCAGCAAAGCGGTAGGGACAGGGATCCAGCCCCAGCATTTT.

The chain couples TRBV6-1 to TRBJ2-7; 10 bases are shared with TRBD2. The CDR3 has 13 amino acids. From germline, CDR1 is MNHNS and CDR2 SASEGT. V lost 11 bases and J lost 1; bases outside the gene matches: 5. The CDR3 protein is CAFLAGDSYEQYF. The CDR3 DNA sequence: TGTGCCTTCCTAGCGGGGGATTCCTACGAGCAGTACTTC.

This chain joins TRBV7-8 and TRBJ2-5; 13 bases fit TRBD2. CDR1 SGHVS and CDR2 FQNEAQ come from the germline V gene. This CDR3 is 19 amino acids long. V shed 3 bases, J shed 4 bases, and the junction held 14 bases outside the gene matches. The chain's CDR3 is CASSFSTGLAGVEGETQYF. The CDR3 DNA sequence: TGTGCCAGCAGCTTCTCCACTGGACTAGCGGGGGTTGAGGGAGAGACCCAGTACTTC. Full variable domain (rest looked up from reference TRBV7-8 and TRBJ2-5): GAGVSQSPRYKVAKRGQDVALRCDPISGHVSLFWYQQALGQGPEFLTYFQNEAQLDKSGLPSDRFFAERPEGSVSTLKIQRTQQEDSAVYLCASSFSTGLAGVEGETQYFGPGTRLLVL.

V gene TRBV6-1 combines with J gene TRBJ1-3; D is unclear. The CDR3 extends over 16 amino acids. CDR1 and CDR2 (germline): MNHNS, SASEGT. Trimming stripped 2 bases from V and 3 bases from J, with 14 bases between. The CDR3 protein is CASSEIGAASGNTIYF. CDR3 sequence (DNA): TGTGCCAGCAGTGAAATCGGAGCAGCTAGTGGAAACACCATATATTTT.

In DNA, the CDR3 is TGTGCCAGCAGCTCCCAAGGTATCAATGAGCAGTTCTTC. Protein product: CASSSQGINEQFF. The genes are TRBV7-2 and TRBJ2-1, with D uncertain. The germline gives CDR1 SGHTA, CDR2 FQGNSA. V lost 4 bases, J lost 6 bases, and 10 bases lay in between. CDR3 length: 13 residues.